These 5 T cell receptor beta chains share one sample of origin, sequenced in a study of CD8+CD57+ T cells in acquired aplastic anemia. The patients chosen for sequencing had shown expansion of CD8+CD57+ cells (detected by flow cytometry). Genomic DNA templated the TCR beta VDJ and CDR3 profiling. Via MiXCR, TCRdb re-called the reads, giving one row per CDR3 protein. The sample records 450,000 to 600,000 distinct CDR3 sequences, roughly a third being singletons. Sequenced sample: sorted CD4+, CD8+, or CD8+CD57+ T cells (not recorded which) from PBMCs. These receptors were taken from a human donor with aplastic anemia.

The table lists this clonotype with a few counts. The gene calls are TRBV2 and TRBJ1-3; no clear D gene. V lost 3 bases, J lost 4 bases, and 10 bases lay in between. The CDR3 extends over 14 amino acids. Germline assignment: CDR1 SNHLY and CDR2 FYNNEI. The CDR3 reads CASSESGEGNTIYF. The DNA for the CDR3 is TGTGCCAGCAGTGAGTCCGGGGAAGGAAACACCATATATTTT.

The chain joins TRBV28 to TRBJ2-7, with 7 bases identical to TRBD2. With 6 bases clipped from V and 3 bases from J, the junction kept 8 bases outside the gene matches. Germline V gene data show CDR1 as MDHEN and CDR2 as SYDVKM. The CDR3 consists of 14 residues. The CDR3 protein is CASRGTGTNYEQYF. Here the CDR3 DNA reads TGTGCCAGCAGGGGGACCGGGACTAACTACGAGCAGTACTTC.

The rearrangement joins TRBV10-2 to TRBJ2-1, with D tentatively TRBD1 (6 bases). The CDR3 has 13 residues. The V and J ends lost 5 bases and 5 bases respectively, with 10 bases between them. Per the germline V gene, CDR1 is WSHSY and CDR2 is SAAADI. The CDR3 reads CASSRTADNEQFF. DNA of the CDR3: TGCGCCAGCAGTCGGACAGCAGACAATGAGCAGTTCTTC.

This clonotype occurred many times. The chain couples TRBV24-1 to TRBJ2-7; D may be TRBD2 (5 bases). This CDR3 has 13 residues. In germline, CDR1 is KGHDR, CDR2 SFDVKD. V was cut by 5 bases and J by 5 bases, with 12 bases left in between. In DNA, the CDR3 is TGTGCCACCAGTGGGACTGTGTCGAACGAGCAGTACTTC. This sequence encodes CATSGTVSNEQYF.

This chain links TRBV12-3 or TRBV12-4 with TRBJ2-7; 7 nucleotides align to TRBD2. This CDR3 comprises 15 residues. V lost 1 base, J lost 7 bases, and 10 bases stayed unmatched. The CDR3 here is CASSLGAELATEQYF. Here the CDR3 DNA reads TGTGCCAGCAGTTTAGGCGCGGAACTAGCGACTGAGCAGTACTTC.